Below, 10 T cell receptor beta chains from the same sample are listed, as sequenced in a study of Graves' ophthalmopathy and Graves' hyperthyroidism. TCR beta CDR3 amplification used RNA transcripts. Following a first-round RT-PCR that used HTBI primers, a second-round multiplex PCR was carried out. TCRdb re-called the multiplex PCR reads through MiXCR, storing one row per CDR3 protein. The sample comprises hundreds of thousands of distinct CDR3 sequences, 22% of which are singletons, and around 6.5% rests with the top ten. The sequenced sample consisted of peripheral blood. These receptors were taken from a woman between 18 and 29 years old with stable Graves' hyperthyroidism. Some clones in this sample may be carry-over from other donors' samples.

This sequence joins TRBV7-9 and TRBJ1-1; D gene ambiguous. The germline V gene encodes CDR1 SEHNR and CDR2 FQNEAQ (reference sequence). The germline V and J ends were trimmed by 4 bases and 6 bases, with 9 bases remaining between them. The CDR3 is 12 amino acids. CDR3 in DNA: TGTGCCAGCAGCTCCGTGGGAGCTGAAGCTTTCTTT. Translating it yields CASSSVGAEAFF.

This clonotype was seen ten or more times. V and J are TRBV6-5 and TRBJ2-2; D is perhaps TRBD1 (6 bases). CDR1 is MNHEY and CDR2 is SVGAGI in the germline V gene. Trimming stripped 4 bases from V and 3 bases from J, with 15 bases between. This CDR3 has 16 amino acids. The CDR3 bases are TGTGCCAGCAGTTTCCTAAAAACAGGGTACACCGGGGAGCTGTTTTTT. This encodes CASSFLKTGYTGELFF.

The chain has TRBV6-1 and TRBJ1-2; D gene unclear. Deletions cut 5 bases from V and 0 bases from J, with 10 bases between. Germline assignment: CDR1 MNHNS and CDR2 SASEGT. The CDR3 has 14 residues. This chain's CDR3 is CASSPIPANYGYTF. The CDR3 DNA reads TGTGCCAGCAGTCCCATACCAGCTAACTATGGCTACACCTTC.

On this clonotype: The CDR3 ends on some other residue instead of the conserved phenylalanine or tryptophan, so this is likely a read error. The chain uses TRBV20-1 and TRBJ1-1, with D possibly matching TRBD1 (5 bases). The CDR3 length is 13 residues. The germline V gene has CDR1 DFQATT and CDR2 SNEGSKA (reference sequence). CDR3: CRAPGRLVTEAFS. The CDR3 DNA reads as TGCAGAGCCCCAGGGCGCTTAGTCACTGAAGCTTTCTCT.

The V call is TRBV7-3, the J call TRBJ2-7; D call uncertain. V was trimmed by 3 bases and J by 3 bases, leaving 12 bases between them. The CDR3 has 14 amino acids. The germline CDR1 and CDR2 sequences are SGHTA and FQGTGA. The CDR3: CASSFPPKNYEQYF. CDR3 bases: TGTGCCAGCAGCTTCCCACCGAAAAACTACGAGCAGTACTTC.

This clonotype was detected a few times. The J gene is TRBJ2-3, the V gene TRBV9, with D perhaps matching TRBD2 (6 bases). CDR3 length equals 14 residues. Germline V gene data show CDR1 as SGDLS and CDR2 as YYNGEE. Trimming left V 4 bases short and J 3 bases short, with 12 bases between. The CDR3 loop reads CASSPRGTTDTQYF. The DNA for the CDR3 is TGTGCCAGCAGCCCCCGAGGGACTACAGATACGCAGTATTTT.

There are a few counts of this clonotype. The chain couples TRBV6-1 to TRBJ2-7; no clear D. Germline-derived CDR1 and CDR2 are MNHNS and SASEGT. The V end lost 4 bases, the J end lost 2 bases, and 18 bases lay between the germline ends. This CDR3 region has 16 residues. The CDR3 nucleotides are TGTGCCAGCAGTGGTTACAGAAGTAGGGTGCCCTACGAGCAGTACTTC. This codes for CASSGYRSRVPYEQYF.

This clonotype was detected a few times. The chain combines TRBV19 with TRBJ1-2; 8 bases are a match to TRBD1. The V gene end was trimmed by 10 bases and the J gene end by 0 bases; junction bases not matched to a gene: 4. The germline CDR1 and CDR2 sequences are LNHDA and SQIVND (reference sequence). The CDR3 loop spans 13 amino acids. CDR3 in DNA: TGTGCCACGACAGGGGTGCCTAACTATGGCTACACCTTC. Translated: CATTGVPNYGYTF.

The J gene is TRBJ2-5, the V gene TRBV20-1; D tentatively fits TRBD1 or TRBD2 (6 bases each). Trimming took off 4 bases at V and 5 bases at J, with 20 bases between the two ends. Germline V gene sequence: CDR1 DFQATT, CDR2 SNEGSKA (reference sequence). CDR3 size: 15 residues. In DNA form, the CDR3 reads TGCAGTGCTAACCCCTTTAGGGGGGACGGGGAGACCCAGTACTTC. The encoded protein is CSANPFRGDGETQYF.

This clonotype was found many times. The chain couples TRBV6-5 to TRBJ1-2, with unresolved D. This CDR3 has 14 amino acids. CDR1 is MNHEY and CDR2 is SVGAGI in the germline V gene. The germline V and J ends were trimmed by 0 bases and 8 bases, with 13 bases remaining between them. CDR3 amino acids: CASSYSLFGEGYTF. For the CDR3, the DNA is TGTGCCAGCAGTTACTCGTTATTTGGTGAAGGCTACACCTTC.